This paragraph reports one T cell receptor beta chain. What it binds is not known. These data belong to a study of blood T cells in healthy people across ages. Donor samples were obtained from healthy Caucasian individuals from Russia, aged roughly 6 to 95. Every sample gave at least 6 micrograms of total RNA when it was extracted. A second about 6 to 11 cycle PCR used barcoded and J-beta primers. TCRdb re-derived calls from the 5' RACE reads in MiXCR, one entry per CDR3 protein. The sample lists around 1,100,000 distinct CDR3 sequences, 35% to 40% occurring once. The germline V gene has CDR1 PRHDT and CDR2 FYEKMQ (reference sequence). V shed 7 bases, J shed 4 bases, and the junction held 5 bases outside the gene matches. The CDR3 loop spans 14 amino acids. Overall study findings and caveats: CMV status of donors was unknown, possibly confounding expanded clonotype changes. Roughly linearly, TCR beta diversity per million T cells fell as age increased.

The sample was blood. This sequence originates from a man between 18 and 29 years old in good health. The chain recombines TRBV13 with TRBJ2-1; 9 nucleotides agree with TRBD2. CDR3: CASKGRGGYNEQFF. The CDR3 coding sequence is TGTGCCAGCAAAGGGCGGGGGGGGTACAATGAGCAGTTCTTC.